A selection of T cell receptor beta chains follows, all from one sample in a study of Tregs in tolerant kidney transplant recipients. Clones were sequenced by immunoSEQ multiplex PCR, and TCRdb holds only the in-frame ones, with some missing. This sample has 92,000 or so clones, with around nine tenths found just once. Sequencing used CD8+ T cells from blood. The source of these receptors is a human donor in good health. The CDR3 runs from the conserved cysteine through the conserved F or W. D genes are given only for firm matches. For some rows the clone size is stated as once, few or many, or as a class when expanded; others skip it.

length,D,V,J,size,CDR3,DNA
14,.,TRBV5-6,TRBJ1-2,.,CASSLGTVNYGYTF,TGTGCCAGCAGCTTGGGCACGGTTAACTATGGCTACACCTTC
13,.,TRBV6-8,TRBJ1-1,.,CASRKRTNTEAFF,TGTGCCAGCAGGAAGCGGACGAACACTGAAGCTTTCTTT
18,TRBD2,TRBV15,TRBJ2-1,.,CATSRVPLTSELYNEQFF,TGTGCCACCAGCAGAGTTCCCCTTACTAGCGAGTTATACAATGAGCAGTTCTTC
15,.,TRBV10-2,TRBJ1-5,.,CASSEEDSLYQPQHF,TGCGCCAGCAGTGAAGAGGACAGCCTTTATCAGCCCCAGCATTTT
18,.,TRBV6-1,TRBJ2-1,once,CASSERVTWRASYNEQFF,TGTGCCAGCAGTGAAAGAGTAACGTGGCGGGCCTCCTACAATGAGCAGTTCTTC
11,.,TRBV20-1,TRBJ2-1,.,CSAPVYNEQFF,TGCAGTGCTCCGGTTTACAATGAGCAGTTCTTC
14,TRBD2,TRBV29-1,TRBJ2-1,.,CSVDSSGRINEQFF,TGCAGCGTTGATTCGAGCGGGAGGATCAATGAGCAGTTCTTC
15,.,TRBV6-5,TRBJ2-2,once,CATSLGVQYTGELFF,TGTGCCACCTCACTTGGGGTGCAGTACACCGGGGAGCTGTTTTTT
13,.,TRBV19,TRBJ1-1,once,CASSIGTEYQAFF,TGTGCCAGTAGTATAGGGACAGAGTACCAAGCTTTCTTT
12,.,TRBV29-1,TRBJ1-4,.,CSVEDQGEKLFF,TGCAGCGTTGAAGATCAGGGTGAAAAACTGTTTTTT
11,TRBD1,TRBV27,TRBJ1-4,.,CASGQGGPLFF,TGTGCCAGCGGGCAGGGGGGCCCGCTGTTTTTT
13,.,TRBV5-4,TRBJ1-1,.,CASSAARDTEAFF,TGTGCCAGCAGCGCGGCTCGGGACACTGAAGCTTTCTTT
14,TRBD1,TRBV11-2,TRBJ2-7,once,CASSLDQGAYEQYF,TGTGCCAGCAGCTTGGATCAGGGGGCCTACGAGCAGTACTTC
16,.,TRBV19,TRBJ2-7,.,CASSLSQGKGPYEQYF,TGTGCCAGTAGCCTATCCCAGGGGAAGGGACCATACGAGCAGTACTTC
14,TRBD2,TRBV2,TRBJ2-7,.,CATTRGRNSYEQYF,TGTGCCACCACCCGCGGGAGGAACTCCTACGAGCAGTACTTC
14,.,TRBV27,TRBJ1-2,few,CASSFGGSNYGYTF,TGTGCCAGCAGTTTTGGGGGCAGTAACTATGGCTACACCTTC
12,.,TRBV5-6,TRBJ1-2,.,CASSPQNYGYTF,TGTGCCAGCAGCCCGCAAAACTATGGCTACACCTTC
18,.,TRBV19,TRBJ2-7,.,CASSPRDLIREFPYEQYF,TGTGCCAGTAGTCCGCGGGACCTGATTCGGGAGTTCCCCTACGAGCAGTACTTC
14,TRBD1,TRBV6-5,TRBJ2-7,.,CASSYAGQGHEQYF,TGTGCCAGCAGTTACGCGGGACAGGGGCACGAGCAGTACTTC
15,.,TRBV7-6,TRBJ2-3,.,CASSQGVSGTDTQYF,TGTGCCAGCAGCCAAGGGGTTAGCGGCACAGATACGCAGTATTTT
19,TRBD2,TRBV18,TRBJ2-3,.,CASSPRLAGGPRGTDTQYF,TGTGCCAGCTCACCACGCCTAGCGGGAGGGCCACGGGGCACAGATACGCAGTATTTT
12,.,TRBV30,TRBJ1-2,.,CAGGVPNYGYTF,TGTGCCGGAGGGGTCCCTAACTATGGCTACACCTTC
18,TRBD2,TRBV2,TRBJ2-5,.,CAILTRGSGRAGGETQYF,TGTGCCATCCTCACTCGGGGGAGCGGGAGGGCCGGTGGAGAGACCCAGTACTTC
18,TRBD2,TRBV9,TRBJ2-1,.,CASSVERTAGGTYNEQFF,TGTGCCAGCAGCGTAGAGAGAACGGCGGGAGGAACCTACAATGAGCAGTTCTTC
11,.,TRBV7-6,TRBJ2-3,.,CASSLRDTQYF,TGTGCCAGCAGCTTAAGGGATACGCAGTATTTT
17,.,TRBV5-6,TRBJ2-7,.,CASSSRLEGGGPYEQYF,TGTGCCAGCAGCTCTCGGTTGGAGGGAGGGGGACCCTACGAGCAGTACTTC